The clone carrying this TCR beta chain was counted ten times or more. These data come from a study of T cells after yellow fever vaccination. TCRdb independently ran MiXCR on the 5' RACE reads; one entry per CDR3 protein. The sample yields tens of thousands of distinct CDR3 sequences, 3.4% seen once. The starting material was PBMCs, either bulk or a sorted T-cell subset (CD4+, CD8+, memory, or dextramer-sorted; not recorded which), obtained 35 to 50 days after the first yellow fever vaccination. This clonotype was obtained from a man aged 18 to 30 who received the YFV17D yellow fever vaccine.

The CDR3 nucleotides read TGCAGTGCTAGAGCCCTACACGGGGTTTTTGGCTACACCTTC. Encoded protein: CSARALHGVFGYTF. The gene calls are TRBV20-1 and TRBJ1-2; no reliable D call. Per the germline V gene, CDR1 is DFQATT and CDR2 is SNEGSKA (reference sequence). The CDR3 is 14 amino acids. V lost 1 base and J 7 bases, leaving 16 bases between the germline ends.